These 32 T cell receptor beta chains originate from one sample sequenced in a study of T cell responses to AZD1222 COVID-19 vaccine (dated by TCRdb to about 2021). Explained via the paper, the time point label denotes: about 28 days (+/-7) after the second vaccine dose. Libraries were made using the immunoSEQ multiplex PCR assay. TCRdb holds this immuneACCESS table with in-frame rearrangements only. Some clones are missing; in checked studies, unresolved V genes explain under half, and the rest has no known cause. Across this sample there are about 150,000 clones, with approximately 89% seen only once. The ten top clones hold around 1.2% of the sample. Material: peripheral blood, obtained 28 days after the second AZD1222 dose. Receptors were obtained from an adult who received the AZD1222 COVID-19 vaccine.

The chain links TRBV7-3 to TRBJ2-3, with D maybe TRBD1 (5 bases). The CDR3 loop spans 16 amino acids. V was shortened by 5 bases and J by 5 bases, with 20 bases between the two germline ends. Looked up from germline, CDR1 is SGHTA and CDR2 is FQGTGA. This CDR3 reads CASSLQGDLGLDTQYF. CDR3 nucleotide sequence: TGTGCCAGCAGCCTACAAGGGGATCTTGGGCTAGATACGCAGTATTTT.

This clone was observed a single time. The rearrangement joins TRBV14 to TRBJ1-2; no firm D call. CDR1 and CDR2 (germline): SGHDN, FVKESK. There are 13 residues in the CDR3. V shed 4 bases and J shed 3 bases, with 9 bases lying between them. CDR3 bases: TGTGCCAGCAGCCCCGGCATTCACTATGGCTACACCTTC. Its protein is CASSPGIHYGYTF.

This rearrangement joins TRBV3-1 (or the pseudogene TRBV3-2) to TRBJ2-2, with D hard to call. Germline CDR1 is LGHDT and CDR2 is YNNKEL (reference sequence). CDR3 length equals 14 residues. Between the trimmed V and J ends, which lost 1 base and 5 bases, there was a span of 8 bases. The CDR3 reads CASSQVMGTGELFF. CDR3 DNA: TGTGCCAGCAGCCAAGTTATGGGTACCGGGGAGCTGTTTTTT.

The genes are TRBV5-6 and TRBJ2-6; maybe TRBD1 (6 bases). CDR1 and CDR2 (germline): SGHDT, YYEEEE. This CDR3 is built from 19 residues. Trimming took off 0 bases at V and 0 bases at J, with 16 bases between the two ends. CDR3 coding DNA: TGTGCCAGCAGCTTGGAAGTGACAGGTCCGTTCTCTGGGGCCAACGTCCTGACTTTC. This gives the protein CASSLEVTGPFSGANVLTF.

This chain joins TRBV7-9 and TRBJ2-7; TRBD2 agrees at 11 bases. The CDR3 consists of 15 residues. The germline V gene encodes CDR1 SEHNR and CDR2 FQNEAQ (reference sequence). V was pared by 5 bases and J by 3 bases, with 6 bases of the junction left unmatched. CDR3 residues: CASSPAGTSGYEQYF. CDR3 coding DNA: TGTGCCAGCAGCCCTGCCGGGACTAGCGGCTACGAGCAGTACTTC.

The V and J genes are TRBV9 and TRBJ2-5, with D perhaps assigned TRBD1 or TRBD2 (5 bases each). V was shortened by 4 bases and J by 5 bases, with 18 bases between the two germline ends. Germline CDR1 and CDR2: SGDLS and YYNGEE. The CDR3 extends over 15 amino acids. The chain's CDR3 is CASSTGTQVRETQYF. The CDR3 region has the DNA TGTGCCAGCAGCACCGGGACGCAGGTTCGGGAGACCCAGTACTTC.

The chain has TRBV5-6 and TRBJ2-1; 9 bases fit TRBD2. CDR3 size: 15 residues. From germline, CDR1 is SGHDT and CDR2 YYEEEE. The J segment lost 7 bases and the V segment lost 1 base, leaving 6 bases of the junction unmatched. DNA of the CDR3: TGTGCCAGCAGCTTGACCAGCGGGAGGTGGAATGAGCAGTTCTTC. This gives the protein CASSLTSGRWNEQFF.

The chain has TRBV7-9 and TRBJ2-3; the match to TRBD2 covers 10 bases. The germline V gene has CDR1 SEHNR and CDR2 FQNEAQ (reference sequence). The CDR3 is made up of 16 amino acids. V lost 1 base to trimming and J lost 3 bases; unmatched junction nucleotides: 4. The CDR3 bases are TGTGCCAGCAGCTTAGGGGCTAGCGGGAGAACAGATACGCAGTATTTT. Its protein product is CASSLGASGRTDTQYF.

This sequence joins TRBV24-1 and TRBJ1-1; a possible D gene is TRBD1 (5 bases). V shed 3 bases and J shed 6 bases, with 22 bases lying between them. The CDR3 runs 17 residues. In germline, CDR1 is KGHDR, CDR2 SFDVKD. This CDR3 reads CATSDPRAGGEESEAFF. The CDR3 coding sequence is TGTGCCACCAGTGATCCGAGGGCCGGAGGGGAAGAGTCTGAAGCTTTCTTT.

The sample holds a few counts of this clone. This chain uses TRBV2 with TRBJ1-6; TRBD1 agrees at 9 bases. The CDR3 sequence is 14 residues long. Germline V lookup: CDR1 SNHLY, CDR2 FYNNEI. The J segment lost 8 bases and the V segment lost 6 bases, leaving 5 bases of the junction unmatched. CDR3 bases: TGTGCCAGCAGGGACAGGGGATCCGATTCACCCCTCCACTTT. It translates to CASRDRGSDSPLHF.

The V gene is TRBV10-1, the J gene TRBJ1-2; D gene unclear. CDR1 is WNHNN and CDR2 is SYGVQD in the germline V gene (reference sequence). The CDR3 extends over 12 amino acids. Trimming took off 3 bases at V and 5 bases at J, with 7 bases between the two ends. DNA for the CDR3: TGCGCCAGCAGTGACGGGAGTTATGGCTACACCTTC. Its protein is CASSDGSYGYTF.

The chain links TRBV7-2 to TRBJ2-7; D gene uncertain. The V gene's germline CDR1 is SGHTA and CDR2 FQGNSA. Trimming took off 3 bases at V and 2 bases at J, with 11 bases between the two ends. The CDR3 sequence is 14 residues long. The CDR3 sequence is CASSLNSATYEQYF. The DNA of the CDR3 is TGTGCCAGCAGCTTGAACAGTGCCACCTACGAGCAGTACTTC.

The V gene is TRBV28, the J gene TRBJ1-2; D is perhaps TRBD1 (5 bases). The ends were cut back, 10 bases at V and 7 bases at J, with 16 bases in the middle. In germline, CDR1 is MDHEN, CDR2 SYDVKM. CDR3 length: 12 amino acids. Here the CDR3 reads CATTTVSGGYTF. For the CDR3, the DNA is TGTGCCACCACGACAGTCAGCGGTGGCTACACCTTC.

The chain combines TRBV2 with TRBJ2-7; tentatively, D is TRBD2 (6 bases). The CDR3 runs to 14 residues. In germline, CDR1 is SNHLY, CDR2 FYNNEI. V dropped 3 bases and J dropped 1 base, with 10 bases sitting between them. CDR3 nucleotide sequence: TGTGCCAGCAGTGAGTTCCGGGGGTCCTACGAGCAGTACTTC. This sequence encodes CASSEFRGSYEQYF.

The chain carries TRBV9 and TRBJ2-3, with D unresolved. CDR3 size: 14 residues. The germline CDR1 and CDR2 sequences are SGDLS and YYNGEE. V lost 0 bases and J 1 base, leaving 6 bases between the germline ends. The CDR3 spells CASSVGWGTDTQYF. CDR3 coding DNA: TGTGCCAGCAGCGTAGGATGGGGCACAGATACGCAGTATTTT.

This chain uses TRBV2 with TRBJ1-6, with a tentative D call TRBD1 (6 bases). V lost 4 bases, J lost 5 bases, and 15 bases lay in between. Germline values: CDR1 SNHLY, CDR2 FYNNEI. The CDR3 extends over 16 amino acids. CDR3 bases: TGTGCCAGCAGTGGCGTGACAGGTGGGAATAATTCACCCCTCCACTTT. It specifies CASSGVTGGNNSPLHF.

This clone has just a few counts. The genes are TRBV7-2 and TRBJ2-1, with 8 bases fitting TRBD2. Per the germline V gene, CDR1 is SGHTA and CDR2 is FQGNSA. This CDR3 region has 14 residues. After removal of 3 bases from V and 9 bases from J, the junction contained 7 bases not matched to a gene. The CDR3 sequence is CASSFPGGAREQFF. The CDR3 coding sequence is TGTGCCAGCAGCTTCCCCGGGGGGGCTCGTGAGCAGTTCTTC.

Written as DNA, the CDR3 is TGTGCCAGCAGCTTAGAGGGGCCCAAGAACACTGAAGCTTTCTTT. Protein sequence: CASSLEGPKNTEAFF. The chain couples TRBV7-2 to TRBJ1-1; D is perhaps TRBD1 (5 bases). The CDR3 is 15 amino acids. The V gene lost 1 base and the J gene lost 1 base, with 10 bases spanning the gap. Germline V gene data show CDR1 as SGHTA and CDR2 as FQGNSA.

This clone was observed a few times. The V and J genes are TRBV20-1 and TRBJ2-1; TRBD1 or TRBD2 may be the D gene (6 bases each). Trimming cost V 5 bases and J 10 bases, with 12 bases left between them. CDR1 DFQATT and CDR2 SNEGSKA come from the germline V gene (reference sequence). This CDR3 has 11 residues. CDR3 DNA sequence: TGCAGTGCTCGAGGCGGGACAGAGCAGTTCTTC. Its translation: CSARGGTEQFF.

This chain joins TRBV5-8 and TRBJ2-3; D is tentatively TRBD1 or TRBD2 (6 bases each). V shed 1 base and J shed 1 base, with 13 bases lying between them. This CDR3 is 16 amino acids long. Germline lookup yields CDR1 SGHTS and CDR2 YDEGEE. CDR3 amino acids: CASSLRGVRGTDTQYF. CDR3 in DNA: TGTGCCAGCAGCTTGAGGGGGGTCAGGGGCACAGATACGCAGTATTTT.

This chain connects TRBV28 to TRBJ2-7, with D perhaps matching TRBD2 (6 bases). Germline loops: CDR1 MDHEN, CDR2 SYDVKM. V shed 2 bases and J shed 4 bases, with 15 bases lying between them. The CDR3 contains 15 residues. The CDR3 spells CASSLVLGLSYEQYF. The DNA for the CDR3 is TGTGCCAGCAGTTTAGTTTTGGGACTTTCATACGAGCAGTACTTC.

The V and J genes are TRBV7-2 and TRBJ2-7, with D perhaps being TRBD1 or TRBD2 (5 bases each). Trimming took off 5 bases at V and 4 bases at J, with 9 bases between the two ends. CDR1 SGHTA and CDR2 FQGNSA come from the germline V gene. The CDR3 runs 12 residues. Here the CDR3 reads CASSGDGYEQYF. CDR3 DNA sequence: TGTGCCAGCAGCGGGGACGGTTACGAGCAGTACTTC.

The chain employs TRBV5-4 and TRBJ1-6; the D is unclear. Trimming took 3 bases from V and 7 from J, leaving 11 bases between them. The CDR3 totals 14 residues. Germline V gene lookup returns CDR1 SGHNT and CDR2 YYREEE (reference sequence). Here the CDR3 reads CASSWRAQNSPLHF. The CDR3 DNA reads TGTGCCAGCAGCTGGCGGGCACAGAATTCACCCCTCCACTTT.

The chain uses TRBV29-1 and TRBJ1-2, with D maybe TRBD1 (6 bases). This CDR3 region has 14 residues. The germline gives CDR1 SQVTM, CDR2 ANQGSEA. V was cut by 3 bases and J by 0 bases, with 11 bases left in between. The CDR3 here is CSVDRGLANYGYTF. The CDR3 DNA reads TGCAGCGTTGACAGGGGCCTAGCTAACTATGGCTACACCTTC.

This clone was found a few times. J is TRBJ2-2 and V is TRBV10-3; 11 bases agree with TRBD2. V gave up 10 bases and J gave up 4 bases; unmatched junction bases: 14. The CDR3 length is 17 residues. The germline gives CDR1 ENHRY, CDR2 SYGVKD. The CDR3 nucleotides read TGTGCCACCATGACTAGCGGGACCGGACGGGGCACCGGGGAGCTGTTTTTT. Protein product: CATMTSGTGRGTGELFF.

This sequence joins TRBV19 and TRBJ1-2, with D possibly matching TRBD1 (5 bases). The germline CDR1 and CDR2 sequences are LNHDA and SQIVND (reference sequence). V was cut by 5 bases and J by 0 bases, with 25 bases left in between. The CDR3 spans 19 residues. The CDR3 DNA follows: TGTGCCAGTAGTGCTTTGACAGAAAACCCTCTTCCAGCTAACTATGGCTACACCTTC. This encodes CASSALTENPLPANYGYTF.

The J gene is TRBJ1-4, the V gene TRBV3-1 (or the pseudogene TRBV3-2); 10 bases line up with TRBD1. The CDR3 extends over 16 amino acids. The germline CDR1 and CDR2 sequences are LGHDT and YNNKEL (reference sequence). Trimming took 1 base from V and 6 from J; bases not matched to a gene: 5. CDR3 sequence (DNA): TGTGCCAGCAGCCAAGGGTTCGGGACAGGGGATGAAAAACTGTTTTTT. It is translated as CASSQGFGTGDEKLFF.

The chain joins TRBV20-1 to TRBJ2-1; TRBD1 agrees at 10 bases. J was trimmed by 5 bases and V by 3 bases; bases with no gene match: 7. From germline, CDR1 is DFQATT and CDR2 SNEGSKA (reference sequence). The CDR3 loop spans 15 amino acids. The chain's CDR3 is CSASPLGTGDNEQFF. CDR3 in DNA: TGCAGTGCTAGTCCCCTCGGGACAGGGGACAATGAGCAGTTCTTC.

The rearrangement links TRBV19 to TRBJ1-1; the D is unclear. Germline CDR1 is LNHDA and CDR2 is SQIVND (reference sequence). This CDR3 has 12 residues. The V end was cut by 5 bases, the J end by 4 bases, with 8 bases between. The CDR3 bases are TGTGCCAGTAGTGGGGTGGGCACTGAAGCTTTCTTT. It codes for CASSGVGTEAFF.

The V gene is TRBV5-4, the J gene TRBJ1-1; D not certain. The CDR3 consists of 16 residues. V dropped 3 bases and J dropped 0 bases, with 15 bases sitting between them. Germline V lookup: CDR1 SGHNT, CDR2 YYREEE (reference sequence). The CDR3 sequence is CASSSLAQTMNTEAFF. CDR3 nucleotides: TGTGCCAGCAGCTCCTTGGCACAAACCATGAACACTGAAGCTTTCTTT.

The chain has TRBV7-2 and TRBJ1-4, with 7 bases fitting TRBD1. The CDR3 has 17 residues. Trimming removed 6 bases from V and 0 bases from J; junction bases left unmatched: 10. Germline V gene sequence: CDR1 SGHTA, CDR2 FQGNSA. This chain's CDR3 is CASRKDRATTTNEKLFF. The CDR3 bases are TGTGCCAGCAGAAAAGACAGGGCCACCACAACTAATGAAAAACTGTTTTTT.

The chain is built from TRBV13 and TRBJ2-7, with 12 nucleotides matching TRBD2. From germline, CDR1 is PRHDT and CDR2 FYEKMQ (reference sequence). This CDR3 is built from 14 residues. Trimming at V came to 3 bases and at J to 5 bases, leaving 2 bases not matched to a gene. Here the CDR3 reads CASSFLAGGHEQYF. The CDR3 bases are TGTGCCAGCAGCTTCCTAGCGGGAGGGCACGAGCAGTACTTC.